This T cell receptor beta chain was documented in a study of blood T cell repertoires in COVID-19. The CDR3 has 13 amino acids. Trimming took off 5 bases at V and 7 bases at J, with 12 bases between the two ends. Germline lookup yields CDR1 MNHNY and CDR2 SVGAGI (reference sequence). In the original processing: Reference gene primers were amplified, and this amplification served to estimate nucleated cell counts. Profiling relied on immunoSEQ multiplex PCR, and the TCRdb table lists in-frame clones only, not all of them. V and J calls and clone size are copied from that table; D and trimming were computed from the DNA. The sample has some 150,000 clones, 80% to 90% seen once.

Input material: peripheral blood. The chain couples TRBV6-6 to TRBJ2-4; possibly TRBD1 for D (6 bases). The TCR comes from a woman in her fifties or sixties who had recovered from COVID-19. The CDR3 coding sequence is TGTGCCAGCAGTCCTGGGGGCCTCAACATTCAGTACTTC. Protein: CASSPGGLNIQYF.